These 17 T cell receptor beta chains were all obtained from the same sample, sequenced in a study of T cells in Graves' hyperthyroidism and ophthalmopathy. Amplification targeted TCR beta CDR3 regions from RNA transcripts. The HTBI primer set was used in a first-round RT-PCR of the TCR CDR3. TCRdb itself ran the multiplex PCR reads through MiXCR, one entry per CDR3 protein. The sample lists about 420,000 distinct CDR3 sequences; approximately 15% were seen once. Sequenced input: blood. The receptors were gathered from a woman between 18 and 30 years old with Graves' hyperthyroidism.

This clonotype was picked up a small number of times. The chain recombines TRBV6-1 with TRBJ1-1, with a tentative D call TRBD1 (5 bases). The V end was cut by 6 bases, the J end by 10 bases, with 18 bases between. In germline, CDR1 is MNHNS, CDR2 SASEGT. The CDR3 consists of 13 residues. CDR3 DNA sequence: TGTGCCAGCAGAGAGAGCCGGGGCCGTGGAGCTTTCTTT. As protein: CASRESRGRGAFF.

This chain links TRBV19 with TRBJ2-2; tentative D call: TRBD1 (6 bases). CDR3 size: 16 residues. From germline, CDR1 is LNHDA and CDR2 SQIVND (reference sequence). Trimming pared 3 bases from V and 4 bases from J, leaving 15 bases between. CDR3 in DNA: TGTGCCAGTAGTATGGTCCCAGGGGCCAGCACCGGGGAGCTGTTTTTT. Its translation is CASSMVPGASTGELFF.

This clonotype was recorded once. CDR3 DNA sequence: TGTGCCAGCAGTTATAAGGGACAGGGGAGCTACGAGCAGTACTTC. It codes for CASSYKGQGSYEQYF. The V call is TRBV27, the J call TRBJ2-7; 10 nucleotides line up with TRBD1. The germline gives CDR1 MNHEY, CDR2 SMNVEV (reference sequence). The V and J ends lost 4 bases and 3 bases, in that order; junction bases with no gene match: 6. The CDR3 covers 15 residues.

The chain uses TRBV3-1 and TRBJ2-2, with 7 bases lining up with TRBD2. The CDR3 totals 15 residues. Germline values: CDR1 LGHDT, CDR2 YNNKEL (reference sequence). V was pared by 2 bases and J by 4 bases, with 4 bases of the junction left unmatched. CDR3 region: CASSQRLAGTGELFF. The CDR3 coding sequence is TGTGCCAGCAGCCAAAGGTTAGCGGGCACCGGGGAGCTGTTTTTT.

This clonotype was counted many times. The chain carries TRBV7-2 and TRBJ2-3; D gene unclear. V lost 3 bases, J lost 2 bases, and 6 bases lay in between. CDR3 size: 13 residues. Germline CDR1 reads SGHTA; CDR2 reads FQGNSA. CDR3 residues: CASSFANTDTQYF. DNA for the CDR3: TGTGCCAGCAGCTTCGCCAACACAGATACGCAGTATTTT. Drawing the rest from reference TRBV7-2 and TRBJ2-3, the complete variable domain is GAGVSQSPSNKVTEKGKDVELRCDPISGHTALYWYRQSLGQGLEFLIYFQGNSAPDKSGLPSDRFSAERTGGSVSTLTIQRTQQEDSAVYLCASSFANTDTQYFGPGTRLTVL.

This clonotype was found many times. The chain couples TRBV5-5 to TRBJ2-7; D not certain. Germline CDR1 reads SGHKS; CDR2 reads YYEKEE (reference sequence). Trimming removed 0 bases from V and 0 bases from J, with 13 bases in between. The CDR3 sequence is 16 residues long. The CDR3 here is CASSLVGLPSSYEQYF. The CDR3 region has the DNA TGTGCCAGCAGCTTGGTAGGGCTTCCTAGCTCCTACGAGCAGTACTTC.

This clonotype turned up a few times. The chain has TRBV2 and TRBJ1-3; D perhaps matches TRBD1 (5 bases). The CDR3 sequence is 13 residues long. Trimming shortened V by 8 bases and J by 0 bases, and 8 bases separated the two germline ends. Germline V lookup: CDR1 SNHLY, CDR2 FYNNEI. The CDR3 loop reads CASGGDSGNTIYF. In DNA form, the CDR3 reads TGTGCCAGCGGGGGAGACTCTGGAAACACCATATATTTT.

This clonotype was seen ten or more times. The rearrangement links TRBV27 to TRBJ2-1, with 11 bases fitting TRBD2. V lost 9 bases and J lost 4; bases outside the gene matches: 8. CDR3 length equals 15 residues. In germline, CDR1 is MNHEY, CDR2 SMNVEV (reference sequence). The CDR3 protein is CASTTGTSGYNEQFF. CDR3 bases: TGTGCCAGTACGACCGGGACTAGCGGATACAATGAGCAGTTCTTC.

This clonotype was observed many times. The rearrangement uses TRBV18 and TRBJ2-1; D is possibly TRBD1 (6 bases). Trimming removed 3 bases from V and 8 bases from J, with 14 bases in between. This CDR3 region has 14 residues. CDR1 is KGHSH, CDR2 LQKENI, per germline. CDR3 in amino acids: CASSPGHQVHEQFF. CDR3 sequence (DNA): TGTGCCAGCTCACCGGGACATCAGGTTCATGAGCAGTTCTTC.

This clonotype came up many times. This chain joins TRBV6-5 and TRBJ1-5; no reliable D call. Germline V CDR1 and CDR2: MNHEY, SVGAGI. Trimming cost V 0 bases and J 6 bases, with 6 bases left between them. This CDR3 spans 13 amino acids. In DNA form, the CDR3 reads TGTGCCAGCAGTTACTCGAGTCGTCAGCCCCAGCATTTT. Translated, it gives CASSYSSRQPQHF.

This clonotype was detected only a few times. The J gene is TRBJ2-7, the V gene TRBV7-9; tentative D call: TRBD2 (5 bases). The germline CDR1 and CDR2 sequences are SEHNR and FQNEAQ (reference sequence). This CDR3 is built from 14 residues. V was shortened by 3 bases and J by 3 bases, with 12 bases between the two germline ends. The CDR3 DNA reads TGTGCCAGCAGCTTTGGGAGTCCCCTCTACGAGCAGTACTTC. Residues: CASSFGSPLYEQYF.

This clonotype was picked up one time. The rearrangement uses TRBV5-6 and TRBJ2-3, with 7 bases lining up with TRBD2. This CDR3 has 19 residues. Per germline, CDR1 SGHDT and CDR2 YYEEEE. The junction had 13 bases not matched to a gene; V was cut back by 0 bases and J by 0 bases. In DNA form, the CDR3 reads TGTGCCAGCAGCTTGGTATTGCGAGCGGGGATATCTAGCACAGATACGCAGTATTTT. This gives the protein CASSLVLRAGISSTDTQYF. The full variable domain, rest sourced from reference TRBV5-6 and TRBJ2-3, is DAGVTQSPTHLIKTRGQQVTLRCSPKSGHDTVSWYQQALGQGPQFIFQYYEEEERQRGNFPDRFSGHQFPNYSSELNVNALLLGDSALYLCASSLVLRAGISSTDTQYFGPGTRLTVL.

This clonotype was seen ten or more times. The chain employs TRBV30 and TRBJ2-7; D is unclear. The V end was cut by 1 base, the J end by 3 bases, with 13 bases between. CDR1 and CDR2 from the germline V gene are GTSNPN and SVGIG (reference sequence). The CDR3 spans 14 residues. DNA for the CDR3: TGTGCCTGGAGTGGGATTGGACGGATCTACGAGCAGTACTTC. Translating gives CAWSGIGRIYEQYF.

This clonotype was observed at least ten times. For the CDR3, the DNA is TGTGCCAGTGGGGGGGGTTTCGGCTCACCCCTCCACTTT. It yields the protein CASGGGFGSPLHF. V is TRBV2 and J is TRBJ1-6; possible D gene TRBD1, 5 bases. CDR3 length: 13 amino acids. Germline V lookup: CDR1 SNHLY, CDR2 FYNNEI. The germline V and J ends were trimmed by 9 bases and 10 bases, with 16 bases remaining between them. Full variable domain (remainder filled in from reference TRBV2 and TRBJ1-6): EPEVTQTPSHQVTQMGQEVILRCVPISNHLYFYWYRQILGQKVEFLVSFYNNEISEKSEIFDDQFSVERPDGSNFTLKIRSTKLEDSAMYFCASGGGFGSPLHFGNGTRLTVT.

This clonotype was detected ten times or more. This chain links TRBV29-1 with TRBJ2-5, with D maybe TRBD2 (5 bases). The CDR3 runs to 11 residues. Trimming removed 6 bases at V and 0 bases at J, with 5 bases between. CDR1 is SQVTM and CDR2 is ANQGSEA in the germline V gene. The CDR3 DNA follows: TGCAGCGTCGGGAACCAAGAGACCCAGTACTTC. Translation gives CSVGNQETQYF.

The chain combines TRBV4-2 with TRBJ2-3; TRBD2 matches 8 bases. There are 17 residues in the CDR3. Germline lookup yields CDR1 LGHNA and CDR2 YNFKEQ. V lost 0 bases to trimming and J lost 2 bases; unmatched junction nucleotides: 7. The CDR3 loop reads CASSQDGGGGNTDTQYF. As DNA, the CDR3 is TGTGCCAGCAGCCAAGACGGGGGGGGTGGGAACACAGATACGCAGTATTTT.

This clonotype has a count of ten or more. The gene calls are TRBV28 and TRBJ2-1; the match to TRBD2 covers 11 bases. With V trimmed by 7 bases and J by 3 bases, 5 bases remained unmatched. Germline V gene data show CDR1 as MDHEN and CDR2 as SYDVKM. The CDR3 has 15 amino acids. The CDR3 bases are TGTGCCAGCACCCTAGCGGGAGGCCACTACAATGAGCAGTTCTTC. Translated: CASTLAGGHYNEQFF.